These T cell receptor beta chains were read from a single sample in a study of blood T cell repertoires in COVID-19. The data were produced by immunoSEQ multiplex PCR, yet TCRdb's version contains in-frame clones alone and is incomplete. The sample holds approximately 170,000 clones; roughly 80% are singletons and the top ten take roughly 8.6%. The sample was PBMCs or T cells enriched from blood (not recorded which). The receptors stem from a woman aged 45-65 years who had recovered from COVID-19. The conserved cysteine and the conserved F or W are not part of the CDR3 here. The D gene is left open where the match is weak.

D gene	V gene	CDR3 protein
-	TRBV7-2	ASSGEAKNIQY
TRBD1	TRBV29-1	SGRDRGSDTQY
-	TRBV19	ASSTHSARTQPQH
TRBD1	TRBV7-2	ASSSIPGQGYGYT
-	TRBV4-2	ASSQDVGGGLRGTDTQY
TRBD1	TRBV23-1	ASSQGTGAAALHNSPLH
TRBD2	TRBV3-1/TRBV3-2	ASSPQQLAGGTFFSYNEQF
-	TRBV7-2	ASSPRPDGSPLH
-	TRBV7-2	ASSPRNPTMNTEAF
TRBD1	TRBV9	ASSSETGRNTEAF
TRBD1	TRBV5-5	ASSWQGGENTEAF
-	TRBV2	ASSDRYNQPQH
TRBD1	TRBV5-1	ASSLTGDQF
-	TRBV13	ASSFGGPTGELF
-	TRBV5-5	ASSLFDRGISGNTIY
-	TRBV4-1	ASSQGEGAAYGYT
-	TRBV14	ASSRATGTPLYTEAF
-	TRBV2	ASPDSLNSPLH
-	TRBV18	ASSPSAGRGKGVNTEAF
TRBD1	TRBV15	ATSRGKQGWNTEAF
TRBD2	TRBV7-9	ASSSQGRGTSGGDD
-	TRBV27	ASSQGFNTGELF
-	TRBV7-2	ASSYQDYSNQPQH
-	TRBV11-3	ASSHLGGRDTEAF
-	TRBV6-1	ASSDGNGVNQPQH
TRBD1	TRBV7-8	ASSSGQGSYT
-	TRBV6-5	ASRDSGTPHYEQY
-	TRBV28	ASSLTGGRGDSPLH
TRBD2	TRBV2	ASSESSGTSYNEQF
-	TRBV5-6	ASSFFQTGNTEAF
-	TRBV6-2/TRBV6-3	ASSYSQGGYT
-	TRBV10-3	AISVEGSQPQH
TRBD1	TRBV18	ASSPTSMLDRVTEAF
-	TRBV4-3	ASSQAGGPNEKLF
TRBD1	TRBV6-5	ASSYSGQGESPLH
-	TRBV18	ASTSSTYEAF
-	TRBV7-9	ASSTGGNYGYT
TRBD1	TRBV6-5	ASSYAARGQGMEQY
-	TRBV7-2	ASSFGFSTDTQY
TRBD1	TRBV5-1	ASSLGTGRAYGYT
-	TRBV4-2	ASSQVVSSGGYT
-	TRBV4-2	ASSQVGGRGNTEAF
-	TRBV18	ASSPPYSNQPQH
TRBD2	TRBV7-9	ASSLRGLAGSGANVLT
-	TRBV29-1	SVVSSASTDTQY
-	TRBV11-2	ASSLGPEETQY
TRBD1	TRBV19	ASKQGVWTGELF
TRBD2	TRBV7-9	ASSSRFTGSGGYNEQF
TRBD2	TRBV11-3	ASSFGFVAGASYEQY
-	TRBV9	ASSALTGKLF
-	TRBV5-1	ASSFEANSPLH
-	TRBV5-5	ASSPHETQY
-	TRBV28	ATGGGYTEAF
-	TRBV14	ASREVGGNTEAF
-	TRBV11-2	ASSAERYNEQF